A single sample gave rise to the 28 T cell receptor beta chains below, sequenced in a study of blood T cell repertoires in COVID-19. The repertoire was sequenced with immunoSEQ multiplex PCR; TCRdb's copy has only in-frame clones and lacks some. This sample has about 190,000 clones, with roughly 80% found just once. The sample was PBMCs or T cells enriched from blood (not recorded which). These receptors all stem from a woman in her twenties or thirties who had recovered from COVID-19.

The J gene is TRBJ2-1, the V gene TRBV28; possibly TRBD1 for D (6 bases). This CDR3 contains 14 residues. The V end was cut by 2 bases, the J end by 5 bases, with 10 bases between. Germline CDR1 MDHEN, CDR2 SYDVKM. CDR3 DNA: TGTGCCAGCAGTTTAGTCCAGGGGCACAATGAGCAGTTCTTC. Translating gives CASSLVQGHNEQFF. Combining the CDR3 with reference TRBV28 and TRBJ2-1 gives the whole variable domain DVKVTQSSRYLVKRTGEKVFLECVQDMDHENMFWYRQDPGLGLRLIYFSYDVKMKEKGDIPEGYSVSREKKERFSLILESASTNQTSMYLCASSLVQGHNEQFFGPGTRLTVL.

The J gene is TRBJ2-1, the V gene TRBV24-1; 8 bases fit TRBD1. V gave up 4 bases and J gave up 0 bases; unmatched junction bases: 13. Looked up from germline, CDR1 is KGHDR and CDR2 is SFDVKD. The length of the CDR3 is 19 residues. DNA for the CDR3: TGTGCCACCAGTGACCCGGGACAGGCAGGGGGAATCTCCTACAATGAGCAGTTCTTC. Amino acids: CATSDPGQAGGISYNEQFF.

The rearrangement uses TRBV28 and TRBJ1-2; 9 bases fit TRBD1. The length of the CDR3 is 16 residues. After removal of 3 bases from V and 5 bases from J, the junction contained 10 bases not matched to a gene. CDR1 MDHEN and CDR2 SYDVKM come from the germline V gene. CDR3 protein: CASSFAGGQGLYGYTF. DNA of the CDR3: TGTGCCAGCAGTTTCGCCGGGGGACAGGGTTTATATGGCTACACCTTC.

V usage is TRBV6-5 and J usage is TRBJ1-1, with 8 bases matching TRBD1. This CDR3 has 14 amino acids. Germline values: CDR1 MNHEY, CDR2 SVGAGI. The junction had 9 bases not matched to a gene; V was cut back by 9 bases and J by 3 bases. The CDR3 protein is CASTGGDWYTEAFF. In DNA form, the CDR3 reads TGTGCCAGTACAGGGGGTGATTGGTACACTGAAGCTTTCTTT.

On this clone: At one boundary the junction diverges from the germline segment, which might be a read error. The V and J genes are TRBV6-2 or TRBV6-3 and TRBJ2-1, with 12 bases matching TRBD1. There are 20 residues in the CDR3. The germline V gene encodes CDR1 MNHEY and CDR2 SVGEGT. The CDR3 is CVSSYWLGQGASGRSNEQFF. The CDR3, as DNA: TGTGTCAGCAGTTACTGGCTGGGACAGGGGGCAAGCGGGAGATCAAATGAGCAGTTCTTC.

The V and J genes are TRBV24-1 and TRBJ2-3; 11 bases align to TRBD1. In germline, CDR1 is KGHDR, CDR2 SFDVKD. After removal of 4 bases from V and 6 bases from J, the junction contained 11 bases not matched to a gene. This CDR3 region has 17 residues. DNA for the CDR3: TGTGCCACCAGTGAACCCGGACAGGGGGCGCTACCGGATACGCAGTATTTT. It codes for CATSEPGQGALPDTQYF.

The chain joins TRBV29-1 to TRBJ2-7, with D perhaps TRBD2 (5 bases). Germline V gene lookup returns CDR1 SQVTM and CDR2 ANQGSEA. The CDR3 has 13 amino acids. With 4 bases removed from V and 1 base from J, the gap between germline ends came to 11 bases. CDR3 in amino acids: CSVAGPGSYEQYF. CDR3 coding DNA: TGCAGCGTTGCGGGCCCGGGGTCCTACGAGCAGTACTTC.

V is TRBV24-1 and J is TRBJ2-6; 8 bases align to TRBD2. Looked up from germline, CDR1 is KGHDR and CDR2 is SFDVKD. The CDR3 runs 14 residues. V shed 9 bases and J 2 bases; nucleotides not matched to a gene: 2. CDR3 sequence reads: CATAGGAGANVLTF. In DNA form, the CDR3 reads TGTGCCACCGCGGGGGGCGCTGGGGCCAACGTCCTGACTTTC.

The chain uses TRBV18 and TRBJ2-7; 7 bases agree with TRBD1. The germline V gene has CDR1 KGHSH and CDR2 LQKENI. Trimming at V came to 1 base and at J to 3 bases, leaving 6 bases not matched to a gene. The CDR3 length is 15 residues. The CDR3 sequence: CASSPLHRGNYEQYF. CDR3 sequence (DNA): TGTGCCAGCTCACCACTCCACAGGGGTAACTACGAGCAGTACTTC.

The chain is built from TRBV14 and TRBJ2-3; no clear D. The ends were cut back, 4 bases at V and 6 bases at J, with 23 bases in the middle. In germline, CDR1 is SGHDN, CDR2 FVKESK. The CDR3 consists of 17 residues. The CDR3 here is CASSRVRPTPPLDTQYF. In nucleotides, the CDR3 is TGTGCCAGCAGCCGGGTTCGGCCGACTCCCCCCCTGGATACGCAGTATTTT.

The rearrangement links TRBV27 to TRBJ1-1, with D uncertain. Germline values: CDR1 MNHEY, CDR2 SMNVEV (reference sequence). The CDR3 consists of 14 residues. Trimming removed 4 bases from V and 4 bases from J, with 13 bases in between. The CDR3 DNA sequence: TGTGCCAGCAGTTCCTTGGGAGGTGTCACTGAAGCTTTCTTT. It specifies CASSSLGGVTEAFF.

The V call is TRBV18, the J call TRBJ1-1, with TRBD1 matching over 8 bases. Germline CDR1 reads KGHSH; CDR2 reads LQKENI. V was clipped by 4 bases and J by 0 bases; unmatched bases: 4. The CDR3 is made up of 15 amino acids. The CDR3 loop reads CASSRQGAMNTEAFF. The DNA of the CDR3 is TGTGCCAGCTCACGTCAGGGGGCCATGAACACTGAAGCTTTCTTT.

The chain uses TRBV5-1 and TRBJ1-1, with TRBD1 identical over 10 bases. The CDR3 totals 13 residues. Germline V CDR1 and CDR2: SGHRS, YFSETQ. Trimming cost V 5 bases and J 5 bases; bases outside gene matches: 3. CDR3 region: CASRKDRGTEAFF. CDR3 DNA sequence: TGCGCCAGCAGAAAGGACAGGGGGACTGAAGCTTTCTTT.

CDR3 region: CASTSRGTGNTIYF. The CDR3 region has the DNA TGTGCCAGCACCAGCAGGGGAACTGGAAACACCATATATTTT. The chain carries TRBV25-1 and TRBJ1-3; D is possibly TRBD1 (6 bases). Trimming took off 7 bases at V and 2 bases at J, with 12 bases between the two ends. The CDR3 runs to 14 residues. Per germline, CDR1 MGHDK and CDR2 SYGVNS.

The chain carries TRBV6-5 and TRBJ1-2; TRBD1 agrees at 12 bases. The length of the CDR3 is 14 residues. V gave up 6 bases and J gave up 8 bases; unmatched junction bases: 7. Per germline, CDR1 MNHEY and CDR2 SVGAGI. CDR3 residues: CASRGPGQGAGYTF. CDR3 DNA: TGTGCCAGCAGGGGGCCGGGACAGGGGGCCGGCTACACCTTC.

CDR3 in amino acids: CASSKGGYGYTF. The CDR3 DNA is TGTGCCAGCAGTAAAGGGGGCTATGGCTACACCTTC. This chain links TRBV28 with TRBJ1-2; D may be TRBD1 (6 bases). Trimming took 5 bases from V and 4 from J, leaving 8 bases between them. Germline V gene sequence: CDR1 MDHEN, CDR2 SYDVKM. The CDR3 has 12 amino acids.

The chain recombines TRBV6-5 with TRBJ1-1; D is undetermined. Germline CDR1 and CDR2: MNHEY and SVGAGI. Trimming pared 2 bases from V and 2 bases from J, leaving 15 bases between. The CDR3 is 16 amino acids. For the CDR3, the DNA is TGTGCCAGCAGTTACGGCGGTGGTCGGTTTAACACTGAAGCTTTCTTT. This gives the protein CASSYGGGRFNTEAFF.

This rearrangement joins TRBV18 to TRBJ2-1, with TRBD2 identical over 10 bases. J gave up 6 bases and V 4 bases, and 9 bases lay outside the gene matches. CDR1 is KGHSH, CDR2 LQKENI, per germline. This CDR3 has 16 amino acids. For the CDR3, the DNA is TGTGCCAGCTCACTATACCCCAGCGGGAGGGTCAATGAGCAGTTCTTC. It translates to CASSLYPSGRVNEQFF.

The chain employs TRBV15 and TRBJ2-5; D might be TRBD1 (6 bases). V lost 0 bases and J lost 5, with 16 bases in between. The CDR3 runs 16 residues. CDR1 and CDR2 (germline): LNHNV, YYDKDF (reference sequence). The CDR3 protein is CATSRDRGTKGETQYF. CDR3 coding DNA: TGTGCCACCAGCAGAGATAGGGGGACAAAGGGGGAGACCCAGTACTTC.

The chain is built from TRBV28 and TRBJ1-5; D might be TRBD1 (5 bases). V lost 4 bases, J lost 3 bases, and 16 bases lay in between. Looked up from germline, CDR1 is MDHEN and CDR2 is SYDVKM. The CDR3 is 16 amino acids. This chain's CDR3 is CASSSNSRGNNQPQHF. The DNA of the CDR3 is TGTGCCAGCAGTTCAAACAGTCGGGGGAACAATCAGCCCCAGCATTTT.

The chain combines TRBV29-1 with TRBJ2-6; D is possibly TRBD1 (5 bases). Germline V lookup: CDR1 SQVTM, CDR2 ANQGSEA. The CDR3 is 16 residues long. V was cut by 3 bases and J by 0 bases, with 12 bases left in between. The CDR3 coding sequence is TGCAGCGTTGATGATCAGGGTTTCTCTGGGGCCAACGTCCTGACTTTC. Amino acid sequence: CSVDDQGFSGANVLTF. Full variable domain (missing parts from reference TRBV29-1 and TRBJ2-6): SAVISQKPSRDICQRGTSLTIQCQVDSQVTMMFWYRQQPGQSLTLIATANQGSEATYESGFVIDKFPISRPNLTFSTLTVSNMSPEDSSIYLCSVDDQGFSGANVLTFGAGSRLTVL.

V and J are TRBV9 and TRBJ2-3; 9 nucleotides align to TRBD2. CDR1 and CDR2 from the germline V gene are SGDLS and YYNGEE. The ends lost 4 bases at V and 2 bases at J; junction bases unmatched: 8. This CDR3 comprises 16 residues. The CDR3 DNA reads as TGTGCCAGCAGCTTCGCGAAGCGGGGGGACACAGATACGCAGTATTTT. As protein: CASSFAKRGDTDTQYF.

This chain connects TRBV28 to TRBJ2-2; D is undetermined. This CDR3 contains 15 residues. The V gene lost 0 bases and the J gene lost 2 bases, with 7 bases spanning the gap. The V gene's germline CDR1 is MDHEN and CDR2 SYDVKM. The CDR3 region has the DNA TGTGCCAGCAGTTTATGGCCTATAAACACCGGGGAGCTGTTTTTT. Translating it yields CASSLWPINTGELFF.

V is TRBV9 and J is TRBJ2-2, with D unresolved. This CDR3 contains 15 residues. V gave up 4 bases and J gave up 0 bases, with 10 bases separating them. In germline, CDR1 is SGDLS, CDR2 YYNGEE. As DNA, the CDR3 is TGTGCCAGCAGCCCGACATGGGCGAACACCGGGGAGCTGTTTTTT. This gives the protein CASSPTWANTGELFF.

The CDR3 DNA follows: TGTGCCAGCAGCCTCAGACTAGCGGGAGGGGTGGAGACCCAGTACTTC. Its protein is CASSLRLAGGVETQYF. This chain joins TRBV7-2 and TRBJ2-5; 14 bases are shared with TRBD2. V shed 5 bases and J 5 bases; nucleotides not matched to a gene: 7. CDR3 length equals 16 residues. CDR1 SGHTA and CDR2 FQGNSA come from the germline V gene. The whole variable domain, filled in from reference TRBV7-2 and TRBJ2-5, reads GAGVSQSPSNKVTEKGKDVELRCDPISGHTALYWYRQSLGQGLEFLIYFQGNSAPDKSGLPSDRFSAERTGGSVSTLTIQRTQQEDSAVYLCASSLRLAGGVETQYFGPGTRLLVL.

The chain recombines TRBV29-1 with TRBJ1-3, with 7 bases fitting TRBD1. With V trimmed by 7 bases and J by 0 bases, 3 bases remained unmatched. CDR3 length equals 13 residues. Germline V lookup: CDR1 SQVTM, CDR2 ANQGSEA. The CDR3 protein is CSGWDSSGNTIYF. Here the CDR3 DNA reads TGCAGCGGATGGGACAGCTCTGGAAACACCATATATTTT.

This rearrangement joins TRBV29-1 to TRBJ2-3, with 8 bases aligning to TRBD1. Germline CDR1 and CDR2: SQVTM and ANQGSEA. This CDR3 spans 14 amino acids. The V segment lost 6 bases and the J segment 0 bases; nucleotides outside the gene matches: 5. For the CDR3, the DNA is TGCAGCGTCGGACAGGGCAGTAGCACAGATACGCAGTATTTT. Its translation: CSVGQGSSTDTQYF.

The chain joins TRBV14 to TRBJ1-4; no clear D gene. Per germline, CDR1 SGHDN and CDR2 FVKESK. The V end was cut by 0 bases, the J end by 6 bases, with 14 bases between. The CDR3 runs 16 residues. The CDR3 DNA is TGTGCCAGCAGCCAAGATTTAGTAGAATGCGATGAAAAACTGTTTTTT. Protein: CASSQDLVECDEKLFF.